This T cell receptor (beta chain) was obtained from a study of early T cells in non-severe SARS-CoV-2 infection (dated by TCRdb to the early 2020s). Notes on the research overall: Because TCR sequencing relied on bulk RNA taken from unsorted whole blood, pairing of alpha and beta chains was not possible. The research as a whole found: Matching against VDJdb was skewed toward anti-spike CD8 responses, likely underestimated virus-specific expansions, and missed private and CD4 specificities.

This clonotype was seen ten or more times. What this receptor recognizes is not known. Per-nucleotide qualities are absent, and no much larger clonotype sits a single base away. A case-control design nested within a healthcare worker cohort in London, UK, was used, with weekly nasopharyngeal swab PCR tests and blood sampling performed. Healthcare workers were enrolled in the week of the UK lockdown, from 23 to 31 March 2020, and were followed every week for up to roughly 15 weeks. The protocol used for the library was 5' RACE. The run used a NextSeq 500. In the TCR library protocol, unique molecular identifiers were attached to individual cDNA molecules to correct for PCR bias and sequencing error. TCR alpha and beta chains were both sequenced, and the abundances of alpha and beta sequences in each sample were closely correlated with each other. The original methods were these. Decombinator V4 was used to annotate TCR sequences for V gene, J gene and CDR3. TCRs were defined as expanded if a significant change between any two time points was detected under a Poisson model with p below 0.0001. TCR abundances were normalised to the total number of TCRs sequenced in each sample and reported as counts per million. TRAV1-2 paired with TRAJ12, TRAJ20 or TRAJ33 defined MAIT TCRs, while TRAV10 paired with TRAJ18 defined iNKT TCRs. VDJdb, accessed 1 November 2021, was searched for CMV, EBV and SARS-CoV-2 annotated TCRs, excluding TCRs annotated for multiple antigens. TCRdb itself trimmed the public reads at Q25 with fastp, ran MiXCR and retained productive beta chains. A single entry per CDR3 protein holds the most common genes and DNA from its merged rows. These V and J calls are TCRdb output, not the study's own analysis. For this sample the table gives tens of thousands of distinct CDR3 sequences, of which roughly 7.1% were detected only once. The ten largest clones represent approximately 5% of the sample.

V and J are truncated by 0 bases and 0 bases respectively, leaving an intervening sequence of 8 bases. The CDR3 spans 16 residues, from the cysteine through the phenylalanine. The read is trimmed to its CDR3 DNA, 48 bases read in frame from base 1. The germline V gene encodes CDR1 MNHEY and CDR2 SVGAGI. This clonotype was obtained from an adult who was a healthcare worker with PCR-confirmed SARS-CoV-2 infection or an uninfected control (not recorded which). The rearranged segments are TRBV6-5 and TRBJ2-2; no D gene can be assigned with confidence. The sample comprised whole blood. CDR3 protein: CASSYSDRPNTGELFF. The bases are TGTGCCAGCAGTTACTCGGATAGACCGAACACCGGGGAGCTGTTTTTT.